This TCR beta chain was documented in a study of neurological immune-mediated disorders. This CDR3 is built from 12 residues. Germline CDR1 SNHLY, CDR2 FYNNEI. About this clonotype: Germline is not matched at one junction end, which may reflect a read error.

cDNA synthesis was performed by 5'RACE with 10-nucleotide random UMIs. TCRdb itself ran the 5' RACE reads through MiXCR, one entry per CDR3 protein. The data contain some 60,000 distinct CDR3 sequences, roughly 2.5% of them singletons. The sequenced material came from PBMCs. The chain has TRBV2 and TRBJ2-3, with 9 bases matching TRBD1. This sequence was found in a man over 45 with multiple sclerosis. The CDR3 loop is CDSNRGPDTQYF. The CDR3 DNA sequence: TGTGACAGCAACAGGGGGCCAGATACGCAGTATTTT.